This paragraph reports one T cell receptor beta chain. No antigen is known for it. This sample is drawn from a study of long-term antiretroviral therapy in people with HIV. Study findings and constraints: Clones with expansion before ART led the repertoire at all time points. Blood specimens, gathered between the mid-2000s and the late 2010s, were possibly obtained under older ART regimens.

The study drew at least one pre-ART and at least two post-ART PBMC samples from every donor. An immunoSEQ assay, version v3.0, was performed at survey level. Measured with immunoSEQ multiplex PCR; TCRdb has only the in-frame clones, and not every one. Of about 24,000 clones in the sample, roughly four fifths are singletons; the top ten hold around 24%. The sequence was obtained from a man aged 50 to 59 with HIV. The material sequenced was unsorted PBMCs, taken 0.4 years after starting antiretroviral therapy.

The CDR3 loop reads CSVYSGSYEQYF. CDR3 nucleotides: TGCAGCGTGTATAGCGGCTCCTACGAGCAGTACTTC. J is TRBJ2-7 and V is TRBV29-1; perhaps TRBD2 as D (6 bases). The CDR3 covers 12 residues. The V gene lost 6 bases and the J gene lost 0 bases, with 9 bases spanning the gap. The germline V gene has CDR1 SQVTM and CDR2 ANQGSEA.